The source of this TCR delta chain is a study of DNA immune sequencing with unique molecular identifiers. About the study: γδ T cells were magnetically enriched from buffy coats; genomic DNA was sequenced. Fluorescence-activated cell sorting enriched γδ T cells from PBMC. Study-level findings and limits: TRD sequences lacking matching primers are not detectable by this approach.

Genomic DNA underwent 32-plex PCR targeting all 8 TRDV and 4 TRDJ genes. Adapter PCR followed approximately 3 barcoding PCR cycles that attached a 12-nucleotide UMI. TCRdb reanalyzed the multiplex PCR reads using CATT. This sample has about 1,500 delta-chain clones; around 12% occur once, and the top ten carry 50% to 60%. This clone was picked up a small number of times. Its specificity is not known. This TCR came from a human donor in good health. Sequencing used gamma-delta T cells enriched from blood buffy coat, or unenriched PBMCs (not recorded which).

DNA of the CDR3: TGTGCTTGCGCGCTGGAGTACACCGATAAACTCATCTTT. As protein: CACALEYTDKLIF. The rearrangement uses TRAV38-2/DV8 and TRDJ1; D is ambiguous. The V end was cut by 9 bases, the J end by 0 bases, with 12 bases between. There are 13 residues in the CDR3. Germline-derived CDR1 and CDR2 are TSESDYY and QEAYKQQN.